One and the same sample provided the 21 T cell receptor beta chains below, sequenced in a study of a mutant IDH1 vaccine in newly diagnosed glioma. Assay used: immunoSEQ multiplex PCR; TCRdb lists only in-frame clones, some missing. The sample yields 50,000 to 65,000 clones, around 83% seen once. Their antigens are not known. As to time point: week 47, end of study. The investigators gave 300 ug of mutant IDH1 20-mer peptide in each vaccine dose, together with topical imiquimod. This sample comprised PBMCs, obtained from a glioma patient whose treatment included an IDH1 peptide vaccine. Every receptor here comes from a woman in her 50s with glioma.

The CDR3 nucleotides are TGTGCCAGCAGTTTGGGCAGGGGCTACGAGCAGTACTTC. It specifies CASSLGRGYEQYF. The gene calls are TRBV27 and TRBJ2-7; maybe TRBD1 (6 bases). Germline V gene lookup returns CDR1 MNHEY and CDR2 SMNVEV (reference sequence). CDR3 size: 13 residues. Trimming shortened V by 3 bases and J by 3 bases, and 9 bases separated the two germline ends.

This chain connects TRBV27 to TRBJ2-3; D may be TRBD1 (7 bases). CDR1 MNHEY and CDR2 SMNVEV come from the germline V gene (reference sequence). There are 15 residues in the CDR3. V dropped 6 bases and J dropped 2 bases, with 15 bases sitting between them. The CDR3 here is CASSLLRGATDTQYF. The CDR3, as DNA: TGTGCCAGCAGCTTGCTCAGGGGGGCCACAGATACGCAGTATTTT.

The V gene is TRBV5-1, the J gene TRBJ1-1, with 8 bases lining up with TRBD1. J gave up 7 bases and V 2 bases, and 7 bases lay outside the gene matches. The germline V gene encodes CDR1 SGHRS and CDR2 YFSETQ. The length of the CDR3 is 14 residues. CDR3 loop: CASSFGQGTGEAFF. The DNA for the CDR3 is TGCGCCAGCAGCTTTGGACAGGGAACAGGTGAAGCTTTCTTT.

The rearrangement joins TRBV9 to TRBJ2-1, with unresolved D. This CDR3 spans 12 amino acids. The germline V gene encodes CDR1 SGDLS and CDR2 YYNGEE. Trimming shortened V by 4 bases and J by 4 bases, and 6 bases separated the two germline ends. The CDR3 reads CASSSRYNEQFF. In DNA, the CDR3 is TGTGCCAGCAGCTCCAGATACAATGAGCAGTTCTTC.

This chain joins TRBV19 and TRBJ1-4; D unclear. Germline V gene sequence: CDR1 LNHDA, CDR2 SQIVND (reference sequence). There are 13 residues in the CDR3. V gave up 2 bases and J gave up 5 bases, with 6 bases separating them. In nucleotides, the CDR3 is TGTGCCAGTAGTATATCCAAGAATGAAAAACTGTTTTTT. Protein: CASSISKNEKLFF.

This clone appeared a single time. This chain joins TRBV25-1 and TRBJ1-5, with D unresolved. With 2 bases removed from V and 3 bases from J, the gap between germline ends came to 8 bases. The V gene's germline CDR1 is MGHDK and CDR2 SYGVNS. This CDR3 spans 14 amino acids. In DNA form, the CDR3 reads TGTGCCAGCAGTGAAACCGGGTTCAATCAGCCCCAGCATTTT. This translates into CASSETGFNQPQHF.

V and J are TRBV6-1 and TRBJ1-3; D remains ambiguous. V lost 6 bases to trimming and J lost 4 bases, with 13 bases between them. Germline V gives CDR1 MNHNS, CDR2 SASEGT. This CDR3 has 14 amino acids. CDR3 bases: TGTGCCAGCAGCGCCGGACCTGGAGGAAACACCATATATTTT. It codes for CASSAGPGGNTIYF.

The chain uses TRBV2 and TRBJ1-2; TRBD1 matches at 8 bases. In germline, CDR1 is SNHLY, CDR2 FYNNEI. V was pared by 6 bases and J by 8 bases, with 14 bases of the junction left unmatched. This CDR3 region has 15 residues. The CDR3 coding sequence is TGTGCCAGCAGCGAGGACCTACAGGGGGTCGGGGGCTACACCTTC. Translated: CASSEDLQGVGGYTF.

The J gene is TRBJ2-6, the V gene TRBV2; D remains ambiguous. The CDR3 spans 15 residues. Trimming left V 8 bases short and J 0 bases short, with 11 bases between. Per germline, CDR1 SNHLY and CDR2 FYNNEI. CDR3 sequence: CASDPQSSGANVLTF. CDR3 bases: TGTGCCAGCGACCCCCAGTCCTCTGGGGCCAACGTCCTGACTTTC.

V usage is TRBV7-3 and J usage is TRBJ2-5, with 8 positions matching TRBD1. CDR1 SGHTA and CDR2 FQGTGA come from the germline V gene. The ends lost 5 bases at V and 4 bases at J; junction bases unmatched: 3. The CDR3 extends over 13 amino acids. CDR3 in DNA: TGTGCCAGCAGCATCGACAGGGGAGAGACCCAGTACTTC. It specifies CASSIDRGETQYF.

This chain uses TRBV29-1 with TRBJ1-4; D not resolved. V was cut by 1 base and J by 5 bases, with 2 bases left in between. Per the germline V gene, CDR1 is SQVTM and CDR2 is ANQGSEA. The length of the CDR3 is 11 residues. In nucleotides, the CDR3 is TGCAGCGTTGAAGGAAATGAAAAACTGTTTTTT. It encodes CSVEGNEKLFF.

This clone was seen a few times. The chain combines TRBV5-1 with TRBJ1-2; D possibly corresponds to TRBD1 (6 bases). Between the trimmed V and J ends, which lost 0 bases and 2 bases, there was a span of 8 bases. From germline, CDR1 is SGHRS and CDR2 YFSETQ. CDR3 length equals 14 residues. As DNA, the CDR3 is TGCGCCAGCAGCTTGGAGGGGGGGAACTATGGCTACACCTTC. Protein sequence: CASSLEGGNYGYTF.

The chain joins TRBV5-6 to TRBJ2-7; the match to TRBD1 covers 8 bases. In germline, CDR1 is SGHDT, CDR2 YYEEEE. With 0 bases clipped from V and 1 base from J, the junction kept 3 bases outside the gene matches. The CDR3 is made up of 15 amino acids. CDR3 sequence: CASSLVGTGSYEQYF. Written as DNA, the CDR3 is TGTGCCAGCAGCTTGGTAGGGACAGGTTCCTACGAGCAGTACTTC.

The chain has TRBV7-2 and TRBJ2-1; no firm D call. The germline V gene encodes CDR1 SGHTA and CDR2 FQGNSA. Trimming shortened V by 4 bases and J by 2 bases, and 12 bases separated the two germline ends. The CDR3 has 15 residues. This CDR3 is CASSSRRYTYNEQFF. DNA of the CDR3: TGTGCCAGCAGCTCCCGAAGGTACACCTACAATGAGCAGTTCTTC.

The chain employs TRBV10-3 and TRBJ1-2; no clear D. This CDR3 comprises 14 residues. Germline CDR1 ENHRY, CDR2 SYGVKD. With 6 bases removed from V and 2 bases from J, the gap between germline ends came to 13 bases. The CDR3 DNA reads TGTGCCATCAGCGGTTCGGGTCAAAACTATGGCTACACCTTC. Its protein product is CAISGSGQNYGYTF.

The chain has TRBV19 and TRBJ2-3, with D maybe TRBD1 (6 bases). The CDR3 covers 14 residues. From germline, CDR1 is LNHDA and CDR2 SQIVND (reference sequence). V was cut by 3 bases and J by 4 bases, with 11 bases left in between. The DNA of the CDR3 is TGTGCCAGTAGTATCTCAGGGGCCTCAGATACGCAGTATTTT. Protein: CASSISGASDTQYF.

The chain links TRBV5-1 to TRBJ2-2, with D possibly TRBD2 on 6 matching bases. V was shortened by 4 bases and J by 2 bases, with 12 bases between the two germline ends. The CDR3 has 15 amino acids. CDR1 is SGHRS, CDR2 YFSETQ, per germline. DNA for the CDR3: TGCGCCAGCAGCAAGGGACTCCTAAACACCGGGGAGCTGTTTTTT. Protein product: CASSKGLLNTGELFF.

V gene TRBV15 combines with J gene TRBJ1-2; the D is unclear. V lost 4 bases and J lost 8, with 20 bases in between. CDR3 size: 15 residues. Germline lookup yields CDR1 LNHNV and CDR2 YYDKDF (reference sequence). CDR3 residues: CATSTSPRESFGYTF. CDR3 nucleotide sequence: TGTGCCACCAGCACAAGCCCTAGGGAAAGTTTCGGCTACACCTTC. Combining the CDR3 with reference TRBV15 and TRBJ1-2 gives the whole variable domain DAMVIQNPRYQVTQFGKPVTLSCSQTLNHNVMYWYQQKSSQAPKLLFHYYDKDFNNEADTPDNFQSRRPNTSFCFLDIRSPGLGDTAMYLCATSTSPRESFGYTFGSGTRLTVV.

The genes are TRBV5-4 and TRBJ2-7, with D perhaps matching TRBD2 (5 bases). The CDR3 sequence is 13 residues long. Between the trimmed V and J ends, which lost 4 bases and 4 bases, there was a span of 12 bases. Germline CDR1 and CDR2: SGHNT and YYREEE (reference sequence). The CDR3 DNA sequence: TGTGCCAGCAGCAGGTCAGGAGGATACGAGCAGTACTTC. It specifies CASSRSGGYEQYF.

This clone was counted a single time. This chain links TRBV5-5 with TRBJ1-2, with D uncertain. Germline lookup yields CDR1 SGHKS and CDR2 YYEKEE (reference sequence). V lost 6 bases to trimming and J lost 2 bases, with 14 bases between them. The CDR3 has 14 residues. The CDR3 region has the DNA TGTGCCAGCACCCCTCGGGGAGGGAACTATGGCTACACCTTC. This translates into CASTPRGGNYGYTF.

The rearrangement links TRBV9 to TRBJ2-7; D is possibly TRBD1 (6 bases). The V and J ends lost 0 bases and 4 bases respectively, with 11 bases between them. The CDR3 runs 14 residues. The germline gives CDR1 SGDLS, CDR2 YYNGEE. The CDR3 sequence: CASSVDGQPYEQYF. In DNA, the CDR3 is TGTGCCAGCAGCGTAGACGGACAGCCATACGAGCAGTACTTC.